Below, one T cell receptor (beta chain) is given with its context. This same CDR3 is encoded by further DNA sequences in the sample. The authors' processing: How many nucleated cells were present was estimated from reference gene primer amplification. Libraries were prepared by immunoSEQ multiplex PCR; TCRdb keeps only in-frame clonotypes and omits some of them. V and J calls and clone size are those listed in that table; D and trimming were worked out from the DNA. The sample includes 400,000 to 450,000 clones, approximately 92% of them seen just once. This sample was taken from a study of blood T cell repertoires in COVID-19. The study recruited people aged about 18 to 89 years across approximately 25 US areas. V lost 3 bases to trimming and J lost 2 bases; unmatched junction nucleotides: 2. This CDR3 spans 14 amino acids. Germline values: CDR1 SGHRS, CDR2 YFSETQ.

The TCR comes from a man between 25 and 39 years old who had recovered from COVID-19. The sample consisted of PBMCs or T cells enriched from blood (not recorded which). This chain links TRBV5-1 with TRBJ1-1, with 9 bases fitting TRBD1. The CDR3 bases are TGCGCCAGCAGCTCGGGACAGGGAAACACTGAAGCTTTCTTT. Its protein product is CASSSGQGNTEAFF.